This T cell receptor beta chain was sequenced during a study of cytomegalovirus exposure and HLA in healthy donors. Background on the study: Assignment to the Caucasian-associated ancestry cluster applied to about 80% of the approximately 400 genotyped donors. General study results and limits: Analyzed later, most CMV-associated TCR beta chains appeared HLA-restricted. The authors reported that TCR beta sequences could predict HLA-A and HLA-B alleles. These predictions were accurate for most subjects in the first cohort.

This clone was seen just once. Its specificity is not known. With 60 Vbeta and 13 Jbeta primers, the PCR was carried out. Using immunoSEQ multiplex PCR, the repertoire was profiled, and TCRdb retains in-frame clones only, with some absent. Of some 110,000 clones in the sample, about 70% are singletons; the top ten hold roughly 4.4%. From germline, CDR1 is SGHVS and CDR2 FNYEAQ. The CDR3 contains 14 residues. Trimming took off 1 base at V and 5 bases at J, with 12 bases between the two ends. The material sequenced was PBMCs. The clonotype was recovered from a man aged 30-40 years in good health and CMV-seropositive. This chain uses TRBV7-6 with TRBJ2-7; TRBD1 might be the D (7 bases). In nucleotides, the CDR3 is TGTGCCAGCAGCTTAGGCGGGACAGCCAACGAGCAGTACTTC. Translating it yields CASSLGGTANEQYF.